This T cell receptor (beta chain) is drawn from a study of CD8 T cells in Susac syndrome (dated 2019 in TCRdb). Background on the whole study: The study used repertoire sequencing to test whether antigen drove CD8+ T cell activation and differentiation in Susac syndrome.

According to the germline V gene (reference sequence), CDR1 reads SSHAT and CDR2 reads FNYEAQ. The CDR3 contains 13 residues, cysteine and phenylalanine counted. The kept DNA is CDR3 alone, 39 bases in frame from the first base. Peripheral blood CD8+ and CD4+ T cells from healthy donors, Susac syndrome patients and multiple sclerosis patients were profiled by high-throughput TCR beta sequencing. Healthy donors were age- and sex-matched controls. Bulk CD8+ and CD4+ T cells were purified by magnetic negative isolation, while CD8+ TEMRA cells were enriched using FACS. Blood was collected in EDTA tubes and processed within 24 hours, with PBMCs isolated through density gradient centrifugation. PBMCs intended for TCR sequencing were cryopreserved in liquid nitrogen and were subsequently thawed in a 37 degrees C water bath. The sorted or isolated CD4+, CD8+ and CD8+ TEMRA cells reached a purity of at least 90%.

The research as a whole found: The number of individuals in the TCR sequencing and HLA analysis was acknowledged as relatively small.

RNA was extracted using the RNeasy kit, and about 0.45 to 1 ug of the RNA was reverse transcribed with random hexamers. The immunoSEQ multiplex PCR assay, covering 54 Vbeta and 13 Jbeta segments, was used to amplify TCR beta CDR3 regions. PCR amplification bias was corrected by using a synthetic template baseline for primer optimization and computational correction. The authors' analysis ran thus. Only productive sequences were kept, with reads annotated to V, D and J genes according to IMGT and analyzed in immunoSEQ Analyzer. Clonality was calculated as one minus the Shannon entropy normalized by log2 of the number of productive unique sequences. For each patient and control, public and private clones were evaluated among the 100 most prevalent clones. Clones were defined as Susac-specific when absent from the healthy and MS cohorts, from about 1,100 published viral clones and from other ImmuneACCESS disease sequences. In TCRdb, the public reads were trimmed at Q25 with fastp and aligned with MiXCR, with productive beta chains retained. Rows with one shared CDR3 protein collapse into an entry with the most common genes and DNA. In this record, the V and J calls reflect TCRdb's handling and not the investigators' own analysis. Recorded for this sample are some 180,000 distinct CDR3 sequences; about 95% of them occurred a single time. The ten biggest clones cover 0.085% to 0.11% of the sample.

Only a few counts were recorded for this clonotype. Its cognate antigen has yet to be identified. Relative to the germline gene, one junction end is altered; a read error may explain this. Sample: CD4+ T cells from PBMCs. The sequence came from a human donor in good health. This chain is built from TRBV7-7 and TRBJ2-3; the D segment might be TRBD1 or TRBD2, since each matches 5 bases. The DNA sequence reads TGTGCTAGCAGCCGAGGGGTCGGAGATACGCAGTATTTT. It translates as CASSRGVGDTQYF.